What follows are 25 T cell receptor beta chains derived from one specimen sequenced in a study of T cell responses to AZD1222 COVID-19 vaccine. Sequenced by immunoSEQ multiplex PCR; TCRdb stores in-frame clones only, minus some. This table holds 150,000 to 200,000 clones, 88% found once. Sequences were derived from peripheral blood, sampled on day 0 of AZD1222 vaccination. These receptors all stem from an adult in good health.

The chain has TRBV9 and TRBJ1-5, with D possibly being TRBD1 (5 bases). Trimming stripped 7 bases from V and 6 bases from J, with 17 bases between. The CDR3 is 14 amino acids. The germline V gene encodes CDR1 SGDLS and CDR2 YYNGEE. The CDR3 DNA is TGTGCCAGCTCTCCGGGGCAGGGAGGTCAGCCCCAGCATTTT. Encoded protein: CASSPGQGGQPQHF.

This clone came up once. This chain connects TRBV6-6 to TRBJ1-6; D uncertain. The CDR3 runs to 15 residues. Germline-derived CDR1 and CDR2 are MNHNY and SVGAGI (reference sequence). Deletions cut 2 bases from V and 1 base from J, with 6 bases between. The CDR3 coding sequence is TGTGCCAGCAGTTACGGGGATTCCTATAATTCACCCCTCCACTTT. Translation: CASSYGDSYNSPLHF.

The CDR3 region has the DNA TGCGCCAGCAGCTACGGACGGAGTGGCTCTGGAAACACCATATATTTT. It specifies CASSYGRSGSGNTIYF. The rearrangement uses TRBV5-1 and TRBJ1-3; D ambiguous. CDR1 and CDR2 from the germline V gene are SGHRS and YFSETQ. V lost 3 bases to trimming and J lost 0 bases, with 13 bases between them. This CDR3 has 16 amino acids.

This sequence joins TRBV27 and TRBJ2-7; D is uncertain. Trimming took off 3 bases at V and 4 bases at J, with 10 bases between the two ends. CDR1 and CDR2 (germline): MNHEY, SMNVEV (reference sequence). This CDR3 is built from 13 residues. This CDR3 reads CASSLVWGYEQYF. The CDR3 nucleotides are TGTGCCAGCAGTTTGGTATGGGGTTACGAGCAGTACTTC.

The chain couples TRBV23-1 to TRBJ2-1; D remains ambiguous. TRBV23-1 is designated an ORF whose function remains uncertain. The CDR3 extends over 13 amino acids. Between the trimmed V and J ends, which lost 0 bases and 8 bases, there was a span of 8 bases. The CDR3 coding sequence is TGCGCCAGCAGTCAATCCCCGATGCATGAGCAGTTCTTC. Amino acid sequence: CASSQSPMHEQFF.

The CDR3 DNA sequence: TGTGCCAGCAGCTCCCAGGGGGTCGGCGGTGTTGGCACAGATACGCAGTATTTT. It yields the protein CASSSQGVGGVGTDTQYF. The gene calls are TRBV7-6 and TRBJ2-3; TRBD1 agrees at 7 bases. The germline gives CDR1 SGHVS, CDR2 FNYEAQ. This CDR3 spans 18 amino acids. Trimming at V came to 4 bases and at J to 1 base, leaving 14 bases not matched to a gene. The full variable domain, rest sourced from reference TRBV7-6 and TRBJ2-3, is GAGVSQSPRYKVTKRGQDVALRCDPISGHVSLYWYRQALGQGPEFLTYFNYEAQQDKSGLPNDRFSAERPEGSISTLTIQRTEQRDSAMYRCASSSQGVGGVGTDTQYFGPGTRLTVL.

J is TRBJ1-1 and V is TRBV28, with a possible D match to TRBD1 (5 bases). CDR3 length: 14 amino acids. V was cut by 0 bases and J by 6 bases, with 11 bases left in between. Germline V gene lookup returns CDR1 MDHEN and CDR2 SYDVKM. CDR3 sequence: CASSLWGGGAEAFF. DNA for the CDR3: TGTGCCAGCAGTTTATGGGGCGGGGGTGCTGAAGCTTTCTTT.

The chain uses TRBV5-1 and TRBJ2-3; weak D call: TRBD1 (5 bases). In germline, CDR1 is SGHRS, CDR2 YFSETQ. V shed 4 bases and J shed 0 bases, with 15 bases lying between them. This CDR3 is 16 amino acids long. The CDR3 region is CASSILTATSTDTQYF. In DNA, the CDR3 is TGCGCCAGCAGCATACTGACAGCTACTAGCACAGATACGCAGTATTTT.

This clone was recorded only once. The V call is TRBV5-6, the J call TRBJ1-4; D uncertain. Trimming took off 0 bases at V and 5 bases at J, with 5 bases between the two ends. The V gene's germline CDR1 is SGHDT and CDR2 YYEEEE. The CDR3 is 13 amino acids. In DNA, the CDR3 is TGTGCCAGCAGCTTGGCGGGGAATGAAAAACTGTTTTTT. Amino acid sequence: CASSLAGNEKLFF.

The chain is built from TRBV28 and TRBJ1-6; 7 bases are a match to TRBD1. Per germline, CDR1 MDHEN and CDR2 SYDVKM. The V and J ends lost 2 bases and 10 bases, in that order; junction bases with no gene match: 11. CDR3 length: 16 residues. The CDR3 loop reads CASSLRTWDRGSPLHF. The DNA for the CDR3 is TGTGCCAGCAGTTTACGGACCTGGGACAGAGGCTCACCCCTCCACTTT. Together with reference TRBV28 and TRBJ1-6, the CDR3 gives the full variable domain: DVKVTQSSRYLVKRTGEKVFLECVQDMDHENMFWYRQDPGLGLRLIYFSYDVKMKEKGDIPEGYSVSREKKERFSLILESASTNQTSMYLCASSLRTWDRGSPLHFGNGTRLTVT.

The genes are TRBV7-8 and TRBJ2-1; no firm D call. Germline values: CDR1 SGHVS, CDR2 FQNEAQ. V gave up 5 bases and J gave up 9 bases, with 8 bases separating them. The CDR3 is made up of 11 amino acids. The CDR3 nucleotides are TGTGCCAGCAGCGGAGTAGGTGAGCAGTTCTTC. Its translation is CASSGVGEQFF. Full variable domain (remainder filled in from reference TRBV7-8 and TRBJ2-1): GAGVSQSPRYKVAKRGQDVALRCDPISGHVSLFWYQQALGQGPEFLTYFQNEAQLDKSGLPSDRFFAERPEGSVSTLKIQRTQQEDSAVYLCASSGVGEQFFGPGTRLTVL.

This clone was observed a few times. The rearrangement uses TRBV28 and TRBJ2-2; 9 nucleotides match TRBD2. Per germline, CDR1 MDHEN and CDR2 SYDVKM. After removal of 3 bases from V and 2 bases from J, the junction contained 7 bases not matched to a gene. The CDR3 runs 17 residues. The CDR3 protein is CASSFRLAGTNTGELFF. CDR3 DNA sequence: TGTGCCAGCAGTTTTAGGCTAGCGGGGACAAACACCGGGGAGCTGTTTTTT.

CDR3 in amino acids: CASSEVASGGYEQYF. CDR3 DNA sequence: TGTGCCAGCAGTGAAGTGGCTAGCGGGGGTTACGAGCAGTACTTC. The genes are TRBV6-1 and TRBJ2-7; 10 bases align to TRBD2. Germline-derived CDR1 and CDR2 are MNHNS and SASEGT. The CDR3 consists of 15 residues. V was clipped by 1 base and J by 4 bases; unmatched bases: 4.

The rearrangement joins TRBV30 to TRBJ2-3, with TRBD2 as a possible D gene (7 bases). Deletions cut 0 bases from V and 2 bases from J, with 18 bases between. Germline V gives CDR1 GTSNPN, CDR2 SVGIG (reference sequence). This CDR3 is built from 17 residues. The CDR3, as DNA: TGTGCCTGGAGTGTGGGGTTGGGGGGGGCCTACACAGATACGCAGTATTTT. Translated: CAWSVGLGGAYTDTQYF. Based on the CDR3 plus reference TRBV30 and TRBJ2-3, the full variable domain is SQTIHQWPATLVQPVGSPLSLECTVEGTSNPNLYWYRQAAGRGLQLLFYSVGIGQISSEVPQNLSASRPQDRQFILSSKKLLLSDSGFYLCAWSVGLGGAYTDTQYFGPGTRLTVL.

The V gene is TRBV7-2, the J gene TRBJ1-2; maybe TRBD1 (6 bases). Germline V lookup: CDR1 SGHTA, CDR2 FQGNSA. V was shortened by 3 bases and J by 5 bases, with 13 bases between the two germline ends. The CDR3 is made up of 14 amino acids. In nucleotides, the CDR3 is TGTGCCAGCAGCTTGCGTGGAGGGGGGTATGGCTACACCTTC. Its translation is CASSLRGGGYGYTF.

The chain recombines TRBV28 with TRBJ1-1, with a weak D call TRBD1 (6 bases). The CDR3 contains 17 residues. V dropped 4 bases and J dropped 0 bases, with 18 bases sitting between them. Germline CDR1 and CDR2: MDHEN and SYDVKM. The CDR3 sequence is CASSSIWEGHLNTEAFF. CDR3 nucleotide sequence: TGTGCCAGCAGTTCAATTTGGGAGGGACACCTGAACACTGAAGCTTTCTTT. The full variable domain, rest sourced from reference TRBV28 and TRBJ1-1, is DVKVTQSSRYLVKRTGEKVFLECVQDMDHENMFWYRQDPGLGLRLIYFSYDVKMKEKGDIPEGYSVSREKKERFSLILESASTNQTSMYLCASSSIWEGHLNTEAFFGQGTRLTVV.

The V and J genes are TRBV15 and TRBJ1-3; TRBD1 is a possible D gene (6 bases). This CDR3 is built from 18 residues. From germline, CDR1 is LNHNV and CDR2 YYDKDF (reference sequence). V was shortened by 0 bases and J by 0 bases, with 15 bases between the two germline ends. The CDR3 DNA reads TGTGCCACCAGCAGAGATCGGCAGGGGTACGGCTCTGGAAACACCATATATTTT. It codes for CATSRDRQGYGSGNTIYF. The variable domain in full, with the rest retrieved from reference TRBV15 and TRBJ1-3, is DAMVIQNPRYQVTQFGKPVTLSCSQTLNHNVMYWYQQKSSQAPKLLFHYYDKDFNNEADTPDNFQSRRPNTSFCFLDIRSPGLGDTAMYLCATSRDRQGYGSGNTIYFGEGSWLTVV.

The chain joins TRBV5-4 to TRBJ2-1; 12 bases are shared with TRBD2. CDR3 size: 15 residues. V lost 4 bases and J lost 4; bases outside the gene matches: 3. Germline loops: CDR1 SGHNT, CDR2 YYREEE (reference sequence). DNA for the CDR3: TGTGCCAGCAGCCTACTAGCGGGGGGATACAATGAGCAGTTCTTC. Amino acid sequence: CASSLLAGGYNEQFF. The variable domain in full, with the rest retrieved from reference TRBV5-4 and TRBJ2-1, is ETGVTQSPTHLIKTRGQQVTLRCSSQSGHNTVSWYQQALGQGPQFIFQYYREEENGRGNFPPRFSGLQFPNYSSELNVNALELDDSALYLCASSLLAGGYNEQFFGPGTRLTVL.

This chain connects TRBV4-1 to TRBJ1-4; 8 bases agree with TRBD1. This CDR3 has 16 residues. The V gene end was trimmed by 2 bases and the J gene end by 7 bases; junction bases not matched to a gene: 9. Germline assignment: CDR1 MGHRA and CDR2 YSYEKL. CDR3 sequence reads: CASSQPTGGKGEKLFF. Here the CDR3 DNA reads TGCGCCAGCAGCCAACCAACAGGGGGAAAGGGTGAAAAACTGTTTTTT.

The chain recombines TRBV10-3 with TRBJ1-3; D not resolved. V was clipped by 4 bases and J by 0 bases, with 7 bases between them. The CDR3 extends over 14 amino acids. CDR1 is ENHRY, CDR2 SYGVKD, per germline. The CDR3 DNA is TGTGCCATCAGTGCCCGGATCTCTGGAAACACCATATATTTT. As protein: CAISARISGNTIYF.

The CDR3 loop reads CASSVDRGLGNQPQHF. CDR3 sequence (DNA): TGTGCCAGCAGTGTGGACAGGGGGCTAGGCAATCAGCCCCAGCATTTT. The rearrangement links TRBV2 to TRBJ1-5; 11 bases are a match to TRBD1. Unmatched junction bases numbered 4, after V lost 4 bases and J lost 2 bases. CDR1 is SNHLY, CDR2 FYNNEI, per germline. The CDR3 has 16 amino acids. The variable domain in full, with the rest retrieved from reference TRBV2 and TRBJ1-5, is EPEVTQTPSHQVTQMGQEVILRCVPISNHLYFYWYRQILGQKVEFLVSFYNNEISEKSEIFDDQFSVERPDGSNFTLKIRSTKLEDSAMYFCASSVDRGLGNQPQHFGDGTRLSIL.

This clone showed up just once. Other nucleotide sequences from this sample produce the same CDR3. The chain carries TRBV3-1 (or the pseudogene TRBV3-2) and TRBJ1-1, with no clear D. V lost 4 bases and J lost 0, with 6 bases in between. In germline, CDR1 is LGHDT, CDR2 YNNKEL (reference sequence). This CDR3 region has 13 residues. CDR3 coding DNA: TGTGCCAGCAGCCCGGGTGTGAACACTGAAGCTTTCTTT. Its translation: CASSPGVNTEAFF.

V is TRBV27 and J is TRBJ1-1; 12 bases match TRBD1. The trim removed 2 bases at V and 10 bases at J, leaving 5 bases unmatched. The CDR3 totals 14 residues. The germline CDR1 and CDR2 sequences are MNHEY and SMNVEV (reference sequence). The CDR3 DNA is TGTGCCAGCAGTTTAGGGGGGACAGGGGGCTTAGCTTTCTTT. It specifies CASSLGGTGGLAFF.

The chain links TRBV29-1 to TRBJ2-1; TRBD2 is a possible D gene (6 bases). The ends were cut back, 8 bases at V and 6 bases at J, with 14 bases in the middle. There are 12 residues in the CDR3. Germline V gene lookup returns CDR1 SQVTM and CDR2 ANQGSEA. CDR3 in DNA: TGCAGCTCGGGACTCTTTCTCAATGAGCAGTTCTTC. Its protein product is CSSGLFLNEQFF.

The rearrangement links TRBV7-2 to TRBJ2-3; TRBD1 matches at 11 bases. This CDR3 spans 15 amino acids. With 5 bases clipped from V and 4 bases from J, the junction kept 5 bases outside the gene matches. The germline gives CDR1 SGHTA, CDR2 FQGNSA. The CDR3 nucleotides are TGTGCCAGCAGCGCGCGGACAGGGGGCCCAGATACGCAGTATTTT. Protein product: CASSARTGGPDTQYF.